The 24 T cell receptor beta chains below come from one sample, sequenced in a study of blood T cell repertoires in COVID-19. Generated by immunoSEQ multiplex PCR, the TCRdb table keeps only in-frame clones and is missing some. The table shows approximately 300,000 clones, with around four fifths occurring only once. Sample: peripheral blood. These receptors originate from a woman in her forties or fifties with active or convalescent COVID-19.

The V and J genes are TRBV6-1 and TRBJ1-2; D is undetermined. The CDR3 length is 15 residues. V was shortened by 0 bases and J by 6 bases, with 14 bases between the two germline ends. Germline V CDR1 and CDR2: MNHNS, SASEGT. CDR3: CASSEARLDTDGYTF. For the CDR3, the DNA is TGTGCCAGCAGTGAAGCGCGGCTGGATACGGATGGCTACACCTTC.

V and J are TRBV29-1 and TRBJ1-2; D gene unclear. V lost 6 bases and J 5 bases, leaving 13 bases between the germline ends. The CDR3 runs 12 residues. Per the germline V gene, CDR1 is SQVTM and CDR2 is ANQGSEA. The DNA for the CDR3 is TGCAGCGTCGCCGGACGGGAGTATGGCTACACCTTC. Its translation: CSVAGREYGYTF.

The V call is TRBV5-1, the J call TRBJ2-1, with 10 bases aligning to TRBD2. This CDR3 region has 15 residues. Germline V lookup: CDR1 SGHRS, CDR2 YFSETQ. V was clipped by 4 bases and J by 6 bases; unmatched bases: 7. The DNA of the CDR3 is TGCGCCAGCAGCCCTAACCGACTAGCGGGCAATGAGCAGTTCTTC. It translates to CASSPNRLAGNEQFF.

The rearrangement joins TRBV12-3 or TRBV12-4 to TRBJ1-5; D is ambiguous. CDR3 length: 13 residues. Trimming pared 7 bases from V and 4 bases from J, leaving 11 bases between. The CDR3 coding sequence is TGTGCCAGCACCCTCGAGGAAAATCAGCCCCAGCATTTT. Translation: CASTLEENQPQHF.

The chain has TRBV7-9 and TRBJ1-4, with a possible D match to TRBD1 (5 bases). CDR3 size: 15 residues. Trimming shortened V by 1 base and J by 4 bases, and 10 bases separated the two germline ends. Germline V gives CDR1 SEHNR, CDR2 FQNEAQ (reference sequence). CDR3 residues: CASSLVWGGNEKLFF. In DNA form, the CDR3 reads TGTGCCAGCAGCTTAGTGTGGGGCGGTAATGAAAAACTGTTTTTT.

For the CDR3, the DNA is TGTGCCAGCAGGCGCCTAGGGAAGGAGACAGGGACCTACGAGCAGTACTTC. This codes for CASRRLGKETGTYEQYF. The V and J genes are TRBV21-1 and TRBJ2-7; the tabulated D call, TRBD1, remains unverified against the DNA. TRBV21-1 is designated a pseudogene. The CDR3 is made up of 17 amino acids.

The rearrangement uses TRBV28 and TRBJ1-6; 8 nucleotides line up with TRBD1. The CDR3 sequence is 14 residues long. Germline V gene sequence: CDR1 MDHEN, CDR2 SYDVKM. Trimming removed 7 bases from V and 1 base from J; junction bases left unmatched: 0. CDR3 DNA: TGTGCCAGCAACAGGGGGTCCTATAATTCACCCCTCCACTTT. Translation: CASNRGSYNSPLHF.

J is TRBJ2-2 and V is TRBV3-1 (or the pseudogene TRBV3-2); D is perhaps TRBD1 (6 bases). The CDR3 totals 14 residues. CDR1 LGHDT and CDR2 YNNKEL come from the germline V gene (reference sequence). The V end was cut by 1 base, the J end by 6 bases, with 9 bases between. The CDR3 DNA follows: TGTGCCAGCAGCCAAGGGACAGATCCCGGGGAGCTGTTTTTT. Its translation: CASSQGTDPGELFF.

J is TRBJ2-7 and V is TRBV12-3 or TRBV12-4; a weak D match, TRBD1 (6 bases). V lost 7 bases, J lost 1 base, and 11 bases lay in between. This CDR3 spans 13 amino acids. This CDR3 reads CASTSDRSYEQYF. The CDR3 region has the DNA TGTGCCAGCACTTCAGACAGGTCCTACGAGCAGTACTTC.

The chain couples TRBV19 to TRBJ2-2; D may be TRBD2 (5 bases). The CDR3 runs to 14 residues. Trimming took 3 bases from V and 3 from J, leaving 8 bases between them. Germline CDR1 reads LNHDA; CDR2 reads SQIVND (reference sequence). The CDR3 coding sequence is TGTGCCAGTAGTATTATCGGGGACACCGGGGAGCTGTTTTTT. This codes for CASSIIGDTGELFF.

The genes are TRBV4-1 and TRBJ2-1, with 9 bases identical to TRBD2. The germline CDR1 and CDR2 sequences are MGHRA and YSYEKL. The junction had 8 bases not matched to a gene; V was cut back by 1 base and J by 4 bases. The CDR3 loop spans 17 amino acids. The DNA of the CDR3 is TGCGCCAGCAGCCAAGGACGGGCGGGAGGGGTGTACAATGAGCAGTTCTTC. Its protein product is CASSQGRAGGVYNEQFF.

This chain joins TRBV7-7 and TRBJ2-1; 7 bases fit TRBD2. The germline gives CDR1 SSHAT, CDR2 FNYEAQ (reference sequence). CDR3 length: 18 residues. V shed 2 bases, J shed 6 bases, and the junction held 16 bases outside the gene matches. CDR3 amino acids: CASSLLAGVAREVNEQFF. DNA of the CDR3: TGTGCCAGCAGCTTACTGGCGGGAGTAGCCCGCGAGGTCAATGAGCAGTTCTTC. The whole variable domain, remainder taken from reference TRBV7-7 and TRBJ2-1, is GAGVSQSPRYKVTKRGQDVTLRCDPISSHATLYWYQQALGQGPEFLTYFNYEAQPDKSGLPSDRFSAERPEGSISTLTIQRTEQRDSAMYRCASSLLAGVAREVNEQFFGPGTRLTVL.

This clone was observed many times. The chain has TRBV10-3 and TRBJ2-7; TRBD2 matches 8 bases. The V gene's germline CDR1 is ENHRY and CDR2 SYGVKD. The length of the CDR3 is 16 residues. J was trimmed by 5 bases and V by 2 bases; bases with no gene match: 11. CDR3 DNA: TGTGCCATCAGTGAGATCTCGAGCGGGAGAGGTGACGAGCAGTACTTC. This encodes CAISEISSGRGDEQYF.

This chain connects TRBV10-3 to TRBJ1-4; TRBD1 aligns across 10 bases. This CDR3 region has 15 residues. With V trimmed by 6 bases and J by 3 bases, 4 bases remained unmatched. The V gene's germline CDR1 is ENHRY and CDR2 SYGVKD. The CDR3 nucleotides read TGTGCCATCAGCGGGACAGGGGACTCTAATGAAAAACTGTTTTTT. This codes for CAISGTGDSNEKLFF.

The CDR3 region is CAIRETGDGNQPQHF. The CDR3 nucleotides are TGTGCCATCAGGGAGACAGGGGACGGCAATCAGCCCCAGCATTTT. The gene calls are TRBV10-3 and TRBJ1-5; 8 bases line up with TRBD1. The CDR3 is 15 residues long. CDR1 ENHRY and CDR2 SYGVKD come from the germline V gene. Losses at the gene ends were 6 bases for V and 2 bases for J; bases not matched to a gene: 6.

The V call is TRBV5-1, the J call TRBJ1-6; maybe TRBD1 (6 bases). V was cut by 4 bases and J by 5 bases, with 13 bases left in between. The CDR3 covers 15 residues. The germline V gene encodes CDR1 SGHRS and CDR2 YFSETQ. In DNA, the CDR3 is TGCGCCAGCAGCCTAGGGGGTACCGATAATTCACCCCTCCACTTT. Translating gives CASSLGGTDNSPLHF.

This rearrangement joins TRBV19 to TRBJ2-2; 12 nucleotides line up with TRBD2. There are 17 residues in the CDR3. After removal of 1 base from V and 8 bases from J, the junction contained 8 bases not matched to a gene. CDR1 is LNHDA, CDR2 SQIVND, per germline (reference sequence). The CDR3 is CASSIGLAGGPTGELFF. The CDR3 region has the DNA TGTGCCAGTAGTATAGGGCTAGCGGGAGGGCCGACTGGGGAGCTGTTTTTT.

The V and J genes are TRBV21-1 and TRBJ1-1; TRBD1 was called by the table and not checked on the DNA. TRBV21-1 is a known pseudogene. The CDR3 sequence is 17 residues long. CDR3 region: CASIQTGGLPVNTEAFF. In DNA, the CDR3 is TGTGCCAGCATCCAGACAGGGGGCCTTCCCGTGAACACTGAAGCTTTCTTT.

V is TRBV19 and J is TRBJ2-3; TRBD2 matches at 11 bases. Germline lookup yields CDR1 LNHDA and CDR2 SQIVND (reference sequence). CDR3 size: 16 residues. V shed 5 bases and J 5 bases; nucleotides not matched to a gene: 9. In DNA form, the CDR3 reads TGTGCCAGTAGTGCGGGACTAGCGGCAGCAGTAGATACGCAGTATTTT. Protein product: CASSAGLAAAVDTQYF.

This chain joins TRBV3-1 (or the pseudogene TRBV3-2) and TRBJ1-1; possibly TRBD1 for D (6 bases). Germline V gene sequence: CDR1 LGHDT, CDR2 YNNKEL (reference sequence). Trimming took 1 base from V and 0 from J, leaving 15 bases between them. There are 17 residues in the CDR3. The DNA of the CDR3 is TGTGCCAGCAGCCAAGCCCCCGGGACAAGGATGAACACTGAAGCTTTCTTT. It translates to CASSQAPGTRMNTEAFF.

The chain combines TRBV20-1 with TRBJ2-3; 7 bases match TRBD2. Germline CDR1 reads DFQATT; CDR2 reads SNEGSKA (reference sequence). This CDR3 is built from 14 residues. After removal of 6 bases from V and 0 bases from J, the junction contained 6 bases not matched to a gene. CDR3 in DNA: TGCAGTGCGAGTGCCGGGGGGAGCACAGATACGCAGTATTTT. This codes for CSASAGGSTDTQYF.

V and J are TRBV12-3 or TRBV12-4 and TRBJ1-4, with unresolved D. Trimming took 3 bases from V and 5 from J, leaving 7 bases between them. CDR3 size: 13 residues. Here the CDR3 reads CASSFGGNEKLFF. Here the CDR3 DNA reads TGTGCCAGCAGTTTTGGCGGGAATGAAAAACTGTTTTTT.

This chain uses TRBV3-1 (or the pseudogene TRBV3-2) with TRBJ2-7, with TRBD1 identical over 8 bases. The CDR3 runs 13 residues. The ends lost 3 bases at V and 6 bases at J; junction bases unmatched: 4. Germline values: CDR1 LGHDT, CDR2 YNNKEL (reference sequence). The CDR3 sequence is CASSHGQGFEQYF. In nucleotides, the CDR3 is TGTGCCAGCAGCCACGGACAGGGTTTCGAGCAGTACTTC.

The V and J genes are TRBV7-7 and TRBJ2-5; D is undetermined. V was cut by 5 bases and J by 0 bases, with 7 bases left in between. The CDR3 is 13 amino acids. Per germline, CDR1 SSHAT and CDR2 FNYEAQ (reference sequence). The CDR3 sequence is CASSPLYQETQYF. Written as DNA, the CDR3 is TGTGCCAGCAGCCCCCTGTACCAAGAGACCCAGTACTTC.